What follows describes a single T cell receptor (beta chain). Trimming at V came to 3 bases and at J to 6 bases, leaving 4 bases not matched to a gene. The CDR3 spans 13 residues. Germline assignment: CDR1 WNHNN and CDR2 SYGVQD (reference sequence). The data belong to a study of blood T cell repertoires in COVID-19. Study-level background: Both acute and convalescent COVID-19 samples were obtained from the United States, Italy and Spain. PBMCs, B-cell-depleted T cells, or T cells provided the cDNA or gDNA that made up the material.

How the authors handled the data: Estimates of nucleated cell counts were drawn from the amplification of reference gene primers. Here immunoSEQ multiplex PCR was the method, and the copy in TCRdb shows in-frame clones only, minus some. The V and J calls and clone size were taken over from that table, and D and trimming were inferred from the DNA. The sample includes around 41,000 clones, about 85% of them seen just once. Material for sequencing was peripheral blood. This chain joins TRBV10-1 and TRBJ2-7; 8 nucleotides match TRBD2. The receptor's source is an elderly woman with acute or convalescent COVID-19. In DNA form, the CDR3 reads TGCGCCAGCAGTGAAGGACTAGCTGCCGAGCAGTACTTC. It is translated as CASSEGLAAEQYF.